The clone carrying this T cell receptor (beta chain) has a handful of counts. Antigen specificity is unknown. The source of the sample is a study of T-cell memory formation after mild COVID-19. Study observations and caveats: Clones that contracted from day 15 to 85 were balanced CD4/CD8, while later expanders leaned CD4+.

TCRdb re-derived calls from the 5' RACE reads in MiXCR, one entry per CDR3 protein. The profile shows 400,000 to 500,000 distinct CDR3 sequences, roughly 20% of them singletons. Sequencing used PBMCs or a T cell subset sorted from them (not recorded which). This receptor was identified in an adult woman who had mild COVID-19 (a few samples of this study predate the infection). Cell type and time point are not known.

DNA for the CDR3: TGCAGTGCTAGTCGTGGACTAGCGGGTGGGGATACGCAGTATTTT. Protein product: CSASRGLAGGDTQYF. This chain joins TRBV20-1 and TRBJ2-3; 11 nucleotides agree with TRBD2. The CDR3 totals 15 residues. Trimming removed 3 bases from V and 6 bases from J; junction bases left unmatched: 8. Germline values: CDR1 DFQATT, CDR2 SNEGSKA (reference sequence).